This note documents a single T cell receptor (beta chain) sequence. Its cognate antigen is unknown. These data come from a study of T-cell memory formation after mild COVID-19. Study in general: The TCR clusters were mostly specific to one donor. Study outcomes and limitations: Memory from before infection featured some responding clones, which suggests cross-reactive memory joined. Shrinking CD4+ clones were chiefly CM and EM; CD8+ ones were chiefly EMRA.

5'RACE primed from the constant segment yielded TCR alpha and TCR beta cDNA libraries bearing sample barcodes and UMIs. TCRdb re-called the 5' RACE reads through MiXCR, storing one row per CDR3 protein. Among roughly 70,000 distinct CDR3 sequences listed, around 17% were seen once. Germline lookup yields CDR1 SGHDN and CDR2 FVKESK. V shed 6 bases and J shed 6 bases, with 18 bases lying between them. The CDR3 is made up of 15 amino acids. The sample consisted of PBMCs or a T cell subset sorted from them (not recorded which). The V gene is TRBV14, the J gene TRBJ2-1; D tentatively fits TRBD1 or TRBD2 (5 bases each). This TCR derives from an adult woman who had mild COVID-19 (a few samples of this study predate the infection). Cell type and time point are not known. For the CDR3, the DNA is TGTGCCAGCAGAGCACGGGGCCCGAGGGGCAATGAGCAGTTCTTC. Translated, it gives CASRARGPRGNEQFF.